The following is a T cell receptor (beta chain) sequence with its context. The antigen remains unidentified. Sequencing used immunoSEQ multiplex PCR; TCRdb keeps in-frame clones, though not all of them. The data hold around 46,000 clones, with approximately 77% observed a single time. The record originates from a study of OX40 agonist ivuxolimab in advanced cancers. Whole-study context: Treatment of patients was with ivuxolimab, an agonistic anti-OX40 (CD134) antibody. Patients were treated with intravenous ivuxolimab, dosed at 0.01 to 10 mg/kg and infused every 2 weeks. Every patient in dose escalation had hepatocellular carcinoma, melanoma, renal cell or head and neck cancer.

Germline V gives CDR1 SGHRS, CDR2 YFSETQ. V lost 6 bases to trimming and J lost 1 base, with 17 bases between them. This CDR3 has 16 amino acids. Study-level points and caveats: Those patients achieving a partial response at 0.1-3.0 mg/kg showed among the lowest clonal expansion.

The TCR originated in an adult with an advanced solid tumor such as melanoma, head and neck, liver or kidney cancer. The chain uses TRBV5-1 and TRBJ1-3; the D is unclear. The specimen comprised CD4+ or CD8+ T cells sorted from blood, sampled in a trial of the OX40 agonist ivuxolimab. CDR3 protein: CASTLDGFFSGNTIYF. CDR3 in DNA: TGCGCCAGCACCCTGGACGGATTCTTTTCTGGAAACACCATATATTTT.